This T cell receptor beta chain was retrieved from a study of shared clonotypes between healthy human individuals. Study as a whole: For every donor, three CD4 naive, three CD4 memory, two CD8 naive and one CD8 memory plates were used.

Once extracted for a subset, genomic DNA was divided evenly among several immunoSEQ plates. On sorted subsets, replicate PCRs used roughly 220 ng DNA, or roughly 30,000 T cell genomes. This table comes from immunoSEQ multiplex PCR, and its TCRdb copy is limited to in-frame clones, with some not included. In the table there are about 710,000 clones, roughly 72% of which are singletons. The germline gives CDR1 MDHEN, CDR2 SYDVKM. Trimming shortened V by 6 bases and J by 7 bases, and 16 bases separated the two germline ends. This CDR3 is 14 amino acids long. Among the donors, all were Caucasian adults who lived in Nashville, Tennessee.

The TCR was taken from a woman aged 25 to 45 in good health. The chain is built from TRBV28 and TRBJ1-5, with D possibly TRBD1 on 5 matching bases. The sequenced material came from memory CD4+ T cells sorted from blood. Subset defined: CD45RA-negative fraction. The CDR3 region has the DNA TGTGCCAGCAGACTTAACGGGGGAGGGCAGCCCCAGCATTTT. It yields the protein CASRLNGGGQPQHF.